This TCR beta chain was captured by sequencing in a study of cytomegalovirus exposure and HLA in healthy donors. The CDR3 totals 17 residues. With 7 bases removed from V and 0 bases from J, the gap between germline ends came to 19 bases. Germline V CDR1 and CDR2: MDHEN, SYDVKM. This clone was seen more than once but under ten times. Its antigen is as yet unknown. The PCR contained 60 Vbeta and 13 Jbeta primers. Here immunoSEQ multiplex PCR was the method, and the copy in TCRdb shows in-frame clones only, minus some. The table lists about 120,000 clones, roughly a tenth of them singletons. Study-wide findings and caveats: A later examination showed that TCR association rates differed by HLA locus, with DRB1 most and HLA-C fewest. Presence/absence results assume similar sequencing depth per donor, which may not hold. There were some public TCRs occurring in many donors, but most TCR sequences were rare.

V gene TRBV28 combines with J gene TRBJ1-5; D is unresolved. What was sequenced was PBMCs. The source of this sequence is a woman under 30 in good health and CMV-seropositive. The CDR3 DNA reads TGTGCCAGCACATCCGAGGTCCAGATGTATAGCAATCAGCCCCAGCATTTT. This sequence encodes CASTSEVQMYSNQPQHF. Full variable domain (missing parts from reference TRBV28 and TRBJ1-5): DVKVTQSSRYLVKRTGEKVFLECVQDMDHENMFWYRQDPGLGLRLIYFSYDVKMKEKGDIPEGYSVSREKKERFSLILESASTNQTSMYLCASTSEVQMYSNQPQHFGDGTRLSIL.